This TCR beta chain was identified in a study of cytomegalovirus exposure and HLA in healthy donors. General study findings and limits: It was confirmed in vitro that a few of the CMV-associated chains were specific for CMV antigens.

Germline V gene sequence: CDR1 MNHNS, CDR2 SASEGT. The CDR3 has 12 residues. V lost 6 bases, J lost 6 bases, and 12 bases lay in between. PCR used 60 Vbeta primers and 13 Jbeta primers. In the original processing: A later analysis counted around 74 million unique TCR beta chains, some 11 million shared. The table came from immunoSEQ multiplex PCR; TCRdb's copy has only in-frame clones and leaves some out. The V and J calls and clone size come from that table; D and trimming were worked out from the DNA. Here the sample spans about 130,000 clones, roughly 70% being singletons. This clone showed up just once. Its antigen is as yet unknown. Healthy bone marrow donors made up the cohort.

V and J are TRBV6-1 and TRBJ2-7; no clear D gene. The receptor was isolated from a man in his forties in good health and CMV-seropositive. The sample was PBMCs. DNA for the CDR3: TGTGCCAGCAGCCACCGCCCGGGCGAGCAGTACTTC. Its protein product is CASSHRPGEQYF.